These 17 T cell receptor beta chains originate from one sample sequenced in a study of glioma-infiltrating T cells. TCR alpha and beta CDR3 regions were amplified from RNA using iRepertoire nested multiplex PCR. TCRdb re-called the multiplex PCR reads through MiXCR, storing one row per CDR3 protein. Of 170,000 or so distinct CDR3 sequences listed, under 55% are singletons. Sequenced material: glioma tissue, nonneoplastic brain tissue, or PBMCs (not recorded which). The source is a human donor with low-grade glioma or glioblastoma, undergoing nonglioma brain surgery, or in good health (not recorded which).

This clonotype has ten or more counts. The chain employs TRBV6-2 or TRBV6-3 and TRBJ2-1; D uncertain. Germline assignment: CDR1 MNHEY and CDR2 SVGEGT. Trimming removed 0 bases at V and 7 bases at J, with 7 bases between. CDR3 size: 13 residues. CDR3 nucleotides: TGTGCCAGCAGTTACTCACCCTCGAATGAGCAGTTCTTC. Its protein product is CASSYSPSNEQFF.

With regard to this clonotype: This may come from a read error, since a much larger clone is one base off. The final CDR3 position lacks the conserved phenylalanine or tryptophan, pointing to a likely read error. V usage is TRBV20-1 and J usage is TRBJ2-1, with 12 bases aligning to TRBD2. After removal of 3 bases from V and 1 base from J, the junction contained 4 bases not matched to a gene. From germline, CDR1 is DFQATT and CDR2 SNEGSKA (reference sequence). The length of the CDR3 is 16 residues. Written as DNA, the CDR3 is TGCAGTGCTAGTACTAGCGGGAGGAGGTCCTACAATGAGCAGTTCCTC. Its translation is CSASTSGRRSYNEQFL.

In its sample, this clonotype was seen a few times. V gene TRBV29-1 combines with J gene TRBJ2-7, with TRBD2 as a possible D gene (6 bases). Germline lookup yields CDR1 SQVTM and CDR2 ANQGSEA. The CDR3 extends over 13 amino acids. Trimming pared 3 bases from V and 3 bases from J, leaving 12 bases between. This CDR3 is CSVEGRGNYEQYF. CDR3 nucleotides: TGCAGCGTTGAGGGACGGGGGAACTACGAGCAGTACTTC.

About this clonotype itself: Possible read error: a much larger clone is one base away. CDR3 in amino acids: CASSYARGQGGHNEQFF. The DNA of the CDR3 is TGTGCCAGCAGTTATGCCAGGGGGCAGGGCGGGCACAATGAGCAGTTCTTC. The V gene is TRBV6-2 or TRBV6-3, the J gene TRBJ2-1; 8 nucleotides align to TRBD1. Trimming removed 3 bases from V and 5 bases from J; junction bases left unmatched: 12. The CDR3 contains 17 residues. Germline loops: CDR1 MNHEY, CDR2 SVGEGT.

Points on this clonotype: A read error is likely, as this CDR3 ends without the conserved phenylalanine or tryptophan. This sequence joins TRBV28 and TRBJ1-6; maybe TRBD1 (5 bases). The ends were cut back, 5 bases at V and 9 bases at J, with 17 bases in the middle. Germline V gene data show CDR1 as MDHEN and CDR2 as SYDVKM. The CDR3 is made up of 15 amino acids. The DNA of the CDR3 is TGTGCCAGCAGTCCCAAACCAGGGATGGGTTCACCCCTCCACCTT. It yields the protein CASSPKPGMGSPLHL.

The chain uses TRBV19 and TRBJ2-2; D remains unclear. CDR3 length: 13 residues. V gave up 2 bases and J gave up 4 bases, with 5 bases separating them. Germline V lookup: CDR1 LNHDA, CDR2 SQIVND (reference sequence). This chain's CDR3 is CASSIIVTGELFF. CDR3 sequence (DNA): TGTGCCAGTAGTATAATTGTCACCGGGGAGCTGTTTTTT. The complete variable domain, with remaining parts taken from reference TRBV19 and TRBJ2-2, reads DGGITQSPKYLFRKEGQNVTLSCEQNLNHDAMYWYRQDPGQGLRLIYYSQIVNDFQKGDIAEGYSVSREKKESFPLTVTSAQKNPTAFYLCASSIIVTGELFFGEGSRLTVL.

Many counts were recorded for this clonotype. The gene calls are TRBV6-6 and TRBJ2-7; 7 bases fit TRBD2. V lost 2 bases and J lost 5; bases outside the gene matches: 6. Germline-derived CDR1 and CDR2 are MNHNY and SVGAGI (reference sequence). This CDR3 region has 14 residues. The CDR3 sequence: CASSYRGVEDEQYF. The DNA for the CDR3 is TGTGCCAGCAGTTACCGGGGGGTCGAGGACGAGCAGTACTTC.

This sequence joins TRBV18 and TRBJ2-7; tentatively, D is TRBD1 (6 bases). This CDR3 has 13 amino acids. In germline, CDR1 is KGHSH, CDR2 LQKENI. V dropped 1 base and J dropped 4 bases, with 8 bases sitting between them. The CDR3 DNA sequence: TGTGCCAGCTCACCACAACAGGGTTACGAGCAGTACTTC. Amino acids: CASSPQQGYEQYF.

This clonotype has more than one count but fewer than ten. The chain employs TRBV4-2 and TRBJ2-7; 11 bases match TRBD2. V was clipped by 1 base and J by 2 bases; unmatched bases: 4. The CDR3 loop spans 16 amino acids. Germline V CDR1 and CDR2: LGHNA, YNFKEQ. Here the CDR3 reads CASSQVSGRAAYEQYF. The CDR3 DNA reads TGTGCCAGCAGCCAAGTTAGCGGGAGGGCCGCCTACGAGCAGTACTTC.

Turning to this clonotype: One base away lies a much larger clone, so this may be a sequencing read error. This chain joins TRBV20-1 and TRBJ2-1; D is undetermined. Looked up from germline, CDR1 is DFQATT and CDR2 is SNEGSKA (reference sequence). The length of the CDR3 is 16 residues. Trimming took 0 bases from V and 0 from J, leaving 12 bases between them. CDR3 coding DNA: TGCAGTGCTAGAGATAACAGTACGAGCTCCTACAATGAGCAGTTCTTC. It codes for CSARDNSTSSYNEQFF.

The chain links TRBV7-2 to TRBJ1-2, with 9 bases matching TRBD1. The J segment lost 6 bases and the V segment lost 5 bases, leaving 13 bases of the junction unmatched. CDR3 length: 16 residues. Germline V gene lookup returns CDR1 SGHTA and CDR2 FQGNSA. The chain's CDR3 is CASSPRQTGGGDGYTF. The CDR3, as DNA: TGTGCCAGCAGCCCGCGTCAGACAGGGGGAGGGGATGGCTACACCTTC.

Ten or more counts support this clonotype. The chain links TRBV25-1 to TRBJ2-1; 10 bases are shared with TRBD2. The V gene end was trimmed by 10 bases and the J gene end by 8 bases; junction bases not matched to a gene: 11. The CDR3 spans 14 residues. The germline CDR1 and CDR2 sequences are MGHDK and SYGVNS. The CDR3 DNA sequence: TGTGCCACATCTAGCGGGAGATTCAGCGATGAGCAGTTCTTC. Encoded protein: CATSSGRFSDEQFF.

The table lists this clonotype with many counts. J is TRBJ2-7 and V is TRBV6-1, with no clear D. Germline V gene data show CDR1 as MNHNS and CDR2 as SASEGT. V dropped 5 bases and J dropped 3 bases, with 14 bases sitting between them. The CDR3 sequence is 14 residues long. This chain's CDR3 is CASSYRRQDYEQYF. Written as DNA, the CDR3 is TGTGCCAGCAGTTATCGTCGGCAAGACTACGAGCAGTACTTC.

The chain employs TRBV29-1 and TRBJ2-1, with D uncertain. Per germline, CDR1 SQVTM and CDR2 ANQGSEA. CDR3 size: 11 residues. V dropped 7 bases and J dropped 7 bases, with 11 bases sitting between them. The CDR3: CSAKIGNEQFF. In DNA form, the CDR3 reads TGCAGCGCCAAAATAGGGAATGAGCAGTTCTTC.

Concerning this clonotype: Being one base from a much bigger clone, this may be a read error. The chain uses TRBV24-1 and TRBJ2-5; no definite D call. The CDR3 has 13 residues. Germline V gene sequence: CDR1 KGHDR, CDR2 SFDVKD. Trimming cost V 7 bases and J 1 base, with 9 bases left between them. Written as DNA, the CDR3 is TGTGCCACCAGCCTAAGTCGCCAAGAGACCCAGTACTTC. Translating gives CATSLSRQETQYF.

This clonotype has at least ten counts. The chain combines TRBV18 with TRBJ1-1; no definite D call. V was pared by 3 bases and J by 0 bases, with 11 bases between. The CDR3 length is 15 residues. Germline CDR1 and CDR2: KGHSH and LQKENI. The CDR3 sequence is CASSPLQNLNTEAFF. DNA for the CDR3: TGTGCCAGCTCACCGTTACAGAACTTGAACACTGAAGCTTTCTTT.

This clonotype was seen many times. The V call is TRBV3-1, the J call TRBJ2-5; TRBD2 matches 9 bases. CDR1 is LGHDT and CDR2 is YNNKEL in the germline V gene (reference sequence). With 4 bases clipped from V and 2 bases from J, the junction kept 5 bases outside the gene matches. The CDR3 contains 15 residues. This CDR3 reads CASSRTSAKQETQYF. The CDR3 DNA reads as TGTGCCAGCAGCCGGACTAGCGCGAAACAAGAGACCCAGTACTTC.